The 24 T cell receptor beta chains below all came from one sample that was sequenced in a study of breast tumors, draining lymph nodes, adjacent tissues. Breast cancer patients provided tissue from their axillary draining lymph nodes. Using its own MiXCR run on the multiplex PCR reads, TCRdb lists one record per CDR3 protein. This table has approximately 280,000 distinct CDR3 sequences, about 30% appearing once. The sample was axillary lymph node tissue. The receptors come from a female donor with breast cancer. Some clones in this sample may be carry-over from other donors' samples.

Ten or more counts support this clonotype. The chain is built from TRBV7-9 and TRBJ2-7; maybe TRBD1 (6 bases). The CDR3 covers 11 residues. Germline CDR1 reads SEHNR; CDR2 reads FQNEAQ (reference sequence). Trimming took off 8 bases at V and 4 bases at J, with 9 bases between the two ends. DNA for the CDR3: TGTGCCAGCGGGGACAATTACGAGCAGTACTTC. Its translation is CASGDNYEQYF.

At least ten counts were recorded for this clonotype. CDR3: CSAGRWGGETQYF. CDR3 DNA sequence: TGCAGTGCGGGGCGTTGGGGGGGAGAGACCCAGTACTTC. V usage is TRBV20-1 and J usage is TRBJ2-5, with 7 bases matching TRBD2. With V trimmed by 6 bases and J by 4 bases, 8 bases remained unmatched. From germline, CDR1 is DFQATT and CDR2 SNEGSKA (reference sequence). There are 13 residues in the CDR3.

This clonotype was found many times. This chain connects TRBV24-1 to TRBJ2-2; D uncertain. Germline V gives CDR1 KGHDR, CDR2 SFDVKD. V was trimmed by 5 bases and J by 6 bases, leaving 9 bases between them. The CDR3 spans 13 residues. CDR3 in amino acids: CATSVFESGELFF. The CDR3 nucleotides are TGTGCCACCAGTGTCTTTGAGTCCGGGGAGCTGTTTTTT.

This clonotype was observed a single time. The junction differs from germline at one of its ends, possibly a read error. This sequence joins TRBV7-2 and TRBJ2-6; the D gene is possibly TRBD2 (5 bases). Germline V gene data show CDR1 as SGHTA and CDR2 as FQGNSA. This CDR3 comprises 18 residues. The CDR3: CACSLELGAYSGANVLTF. The CDR3 DNA is TGTGCCTGCAGCTTAGAACTGGGAGCCTACTCTGGGGCCAACGTCCTGACTTTC.

This clonotype was counted only a few times. The chain joins TRBV6-1 to TRBJ1-2, with a tentative D call TRBD1 (5 bases). V lost 3 bases and J 5 bases, leaving 10 bases between the germline ends. Germline CDR1 reads MNHNS; CDR2 reads SASEGT. The CDR3 runs 13 residues. CDR3 in amino acids: CASSDLQVYGYTF. Written as DNA, the CDR3 is TGTGCCAGCAGTGATTTACAGGTTTATGGCTACACCTTC.

The chain carries TRBV30 and TRBJ2-2, with D perhaps TRBD2 (5 bases). The germline V gene has CDR1 GTSNPN and CDR2 SVGIG (reference sequence). There are 16 residues in the CDR3. The V end was cut by 2 bases, the J end by 3 bases, with 16 bases between. CDR3 protein: CAWSPEGGHYTGELFF. The CDR3 DNA is TGTGCCTGGAGTCCAGAGGGCGGCCATTACACCGGGGAGCTGTTTTTT.

Note on this clonotype: A much larger clone lies a single base off, so this may be a read error. The DNA of the CDR3 is TGTGCCAGCAGTTTCACTAGCGGGAGGCCCAATGAGCAGTTCTTC. Residues: CASSFTSGRPNEQFF. This chain joins TRBV12-3 or TRBV12-4 and TRBJ2-1, with 12 nucleotides matching TRBD2. This CDR3 contains 15 residues. V shed 3 bases, J shed 6 bases, and the junction held 3 bases outside the gene matches.

This clonotype occurred a few times. This may be a read error: a much more frequent sequence differs by one nucleotide. V is TRBV11-3 and J is TRBJ2-7; 7 nucleotides agree with TRBD2. This CDR3 has 18 amino acids. Per the germline V gene, CDR1 is SGHNT and CDR2 is YENEEA. J gave up 2 bases and V 1 base, and 14 bases lay outside the gene matches. CDR3 DNA: TGTGCCAGCAGCTTAGTCGGCGTTCCACAGAGCGGGACCTACGAGCAGTACTTC. Translation: CASSLVGVPQSGTYEQYF.

The sample holds many counts of this clonotype. The V call is TRBV19, the J call TRBJ2-1, with 7 nucleotides matching TRBD2. The junction had 8 bases not matched to a gene; V was cut back by 4 bases and J by 5 bases. Per germline, CDR1 LNHDA and CDR2 SQIVND (reference sequence). CDR3 length equals 15 residues. The CDR3 loop is CASSTGGGRHNEQFF. CDR3 bases: TGTGCCAGTAGTACCGGCGGGGGTCGCCACAATGAGCAGTTCTTC.

This clonotype was observed many times. CDR3 sequence: CATSTGQANTGELFF. The CDR3, as DNA: TGTGCCACCAGTACCGGACAGGCGAACACCGGGGAGCTGTTTTTT. The chain couples TRBV15 to TRBJ2-2; TRBD1 matches 7 bases. Unmatched junction bases numbered 4, after V lost 6 bases and J lost 0 bases. CDR3 length equals 15 residues. CDR1 LNHNV and CDR2 YYDKDF come from the germline V gene (reference sequence).

This clonotype has at least ten counts. V usage is TRBV7-9 and J usage is TRBJ1-3; D remains unclear. The CDR3 spans 14 residues. The germline gives CDR1 SEHNR, CDR2 FQNEAQ (reference sequence). V dropped 3 bases and J dropped 0 bases, with 6 bases sitting between them. Here the CDR3 reads CASSFAVSGNTIYF. DNA of the CDR3: TGTGCCAGCAGCTTCGCAGTCTCTGGAAACACCATATATTTT.

In this sample, this clonotype turned up a few times. This chain uses TRBV30 with TRBJ1-3; D not resolved. CDR1 GTSNPN and CDR2 SVGIG come from the germline V gene (reference sequence). CDR3 length equals 14 residues. V was cut by 2 bases and J by 3 bases, with 11 bases left in between. CDR3 sequence (DNA): TGTGCCTGGAGTAAAGGGCAAGGTGGAAACACCATATATTTT. Residues: CAWSKGQGGNTIYF.

Turning to this clonotype: It may be a read error: a sequence one base away is much more abundant. This chain links TRBV11-2 with TRBJ2-7; D ambiguous. Germline CDR1 reads SGHAT; CDR2 reads FQNNGV. V lost 0 bases and J lost 6, with 9 bases in between. CDR3 length: 13 residues. The DNA of the CDR3 is TGTGCCAGCAGCTTAGACAGGACCACCGAGCAGTACTTC. Amino acid sequence: CASSLDRTTEQYF.

A word on this clonotype: No DNA is shown, since the ends of the CDR3 on it are uncertain; the CDR3 is the one TCRdb lists. The chain recombines TRBV24-1 with TRBJ1-5; the table calls TRBD1, which could not be checked here. In germline, CDR1 is KGHDR, CDR2 SFDVKD. The CDR3 comprises 24 residues, both ends counted. The CDR3 sequence is CATSDPGSPVQYFGPGTRNQPQHF.

Turning to this clonotype: An end of the junction does not agree with germline; a read error may underlie this. The chain couples TRBV24-1 to TRBJ2-5; TRBD1 matches at 8 bases. CDR3 size: 14 residues. Germline V gives CDR1 KGHDR, CDR2 SFDVKD. The CDR3 nucleotides are TGTGCCACCGCCGGACAGGGTGTCCGAGAGGCCCAGTACTTC. Its translation: CATAGQGVREAQYF.

As for this clonotype: A much larger clone differs by one base, so this may be a read error. The gene calls are TRBV5-4 and TRBJ2-5, with 7 bases fitting TRBD2. Per germline, CDR1 SGHNT and CDR2 YYREEE (reference sequence). The CDR3 totals 17 residues. Trimming removed 4 bases from V and 2 bases from J; junction bases left unmatched: 14. The CDR3 DNA reads as TGTGCCAGCAGCGTGGGGGGTGCGGGAGCAATACAAGAGACCCAGTACTTC. Encoded protein: CASSVGGAGAIQETQYF.

The CDR3 sequence: CASSRRLEYEQYF. The CDR3 DNA reads as TGTGCCAGCAGCCGACGACTAGAATACGAGCAGTACTTC. This rearrangement joins TRBV7-9 to TRBJ2-7; tentatively, D is TRBD2 (6 bases). Germline-derived CDR1 and CDR2 are SEHNR and FQNEAQ (reference sequence). Trimming took off 5 bases at V and 4 bases at J, with 12 bases between the two ends. The CDR3 totals 13 residues.

There are many counts of this clonotype. This rearrangement joins TRBV20-1 to TRBJ2-5, with 10 bases lining up with TRBD2. CDR1 is DFQATT, CDR2 SNEGSKA, per germline (reference sequence). The CDR3 is made up of 13 amino acids. With 6 bases clipped from V and 5 bases from J, the junction kept 6 bases outside the gene matches. CDR3 protein: CSAGTSVRETQYF. The CDR3 nucleotides are TGCAGTGCCGGGACTAGCGTTAGGGAGACCCAGTACTTC.

This clonotype appeared many times. In DNA form, the CDR3 reads TGTGCCAGCAGCTTCCCGGGACAGGGGGGCTACCCAACCACCTACGAGCAGTACTTC. Translation gives CASSFPGQGGYPTTYEQYF. The genes are TRBV7-9 and TRBJ2-7; 11 bases are shared with TRBD1. V lost 3 bases and J lost 2; bases outside the gene matches: 15. Germline assignment: CDR1 SEHNR and CDR2 FQNEAQ (reference sequence). This CDR3 is built from 19 residues.

This clonotype has at least ten counts. The V call is TRBV7-9, the J call TRBJ2-7; 8 nucleotides agree with TRBD2. CDR1 and CDR2 (germline): SEHNR, FQNEAQ (reference sequence). J lost 0 bases, V lost 8 bases, and 6 bases had no gene match. The length of the CDR3 is 14 residues. CDR3 nucleotide sequence: TGTGCCAGCGCAGCGGGAGTGGGCTCCTACGAGCAGTACTTC. Protein sequence: CASAAGVGSYEQYF.

This clonotype has ten or more counts. This chain joins TRBV15 and TRBJ2-5, with D tentatively TRBD2 (5 bases). Per germline, CDR1 LNHNV and CDR2 YYDKDF (reference sequence). This CDR3 is built from 14 residues. With 1 base removed from V and 1 base from J, the gap between germline ends came to 7 bases. CDR3 sequence reads: CATSRVLAQETQYF. In DNA form, the CDR3 reads TGTGCCACCAGCAGAGTTCTAGCCCAAGAGACCCAGTACTTC.

The chain couples TRBV4-2 to TRBJ2-1; the match to TRBD2 covers 8 bases. Germline values: CDR1 LGHNA, CDR2 YNFKEQ. The trim removed 4 bases at V and 7 bases at J, leaving 21 bases unmatched. This CDR3 is 19 amino acids long. The CDR3 spells CASSPQGRPGLGAGNEQFF. The CDR3 DNA follows: TGTGCCAGCAGCCCCCAGGGGAGACCGGGACTAGGTGCTGGAAATGAGCAGTTCTTC.

J is TRBJ2-2 and V is TRBV27; 7 bases agree with TRBD2. CDR1 and CDR2 (germline): MNHEY, SMNVEV (reference sequence). J lost 0 bases, V lost 2 bases, and 3 bases had no gene match. This CDR3 has 16 residues. CDR3 sequence: CASSLISGPNTGELFF. The CDR3 nucleotides read TGTGCCAGCAGTTTAATTAGCGGGCCGAACACCGGGGAGCTGTTTTTT.

In its sample, this clonotype was seen many times. The rearrangement links TRBV5-1 to TRBJ2-1; D is perhaps TRBD1 (6 bases). V lost 5 bases to trimming and J lost 5 bases, with 29 bases between them. CDR3 size: 19 residues. Germline assignment: CDR1 SGHRS and CDR2 YFSETQ. The CDR3 DNA sequence: TGCGCCAGCAGTTCTGGGGGCTTAACTCTTTCGCCACCAAACAATGAGCAGTTCTTC. Translation: CASSSGGLTLSPPNNEQFF.